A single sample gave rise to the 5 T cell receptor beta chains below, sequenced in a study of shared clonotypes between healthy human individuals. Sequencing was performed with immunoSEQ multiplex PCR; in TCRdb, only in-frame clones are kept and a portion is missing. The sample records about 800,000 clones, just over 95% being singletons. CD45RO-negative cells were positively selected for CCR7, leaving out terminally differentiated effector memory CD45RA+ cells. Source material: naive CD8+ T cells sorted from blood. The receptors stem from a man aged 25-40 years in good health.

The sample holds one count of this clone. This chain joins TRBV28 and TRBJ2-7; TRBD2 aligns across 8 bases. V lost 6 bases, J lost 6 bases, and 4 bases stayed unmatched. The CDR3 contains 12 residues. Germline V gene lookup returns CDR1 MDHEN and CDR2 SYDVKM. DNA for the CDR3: TGTGCCAGCAGGACTAGCGCCCGCGAGCAGTACTTC. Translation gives CASRTSAREQYF. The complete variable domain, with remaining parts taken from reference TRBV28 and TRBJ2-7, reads DVKVTQSSRYLVKRTGEKVFLECVQDMDHENMFWYRQDPGLGLRLIYFSYDVKMKEKGDIPEGYSVSREKKERFSLILESASTNQTSMYLCASRTSAREQYFGPGTRLTVT.

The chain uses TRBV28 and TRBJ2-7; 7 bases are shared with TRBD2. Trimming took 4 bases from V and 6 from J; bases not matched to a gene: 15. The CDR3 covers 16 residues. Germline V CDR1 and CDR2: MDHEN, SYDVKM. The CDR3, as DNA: TGTGCCAGCAGTTCACTAACGCGGGAGTGGGTTTCCGAGCAGTACTTC. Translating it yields CASSSLTREWVSEQYF.

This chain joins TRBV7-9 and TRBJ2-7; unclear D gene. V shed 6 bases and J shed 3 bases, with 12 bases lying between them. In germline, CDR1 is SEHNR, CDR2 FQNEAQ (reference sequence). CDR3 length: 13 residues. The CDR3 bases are TGTGCCAGCAGTTCAGAAGTAGGCTACGAGCAGTACTTC. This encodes CASSSEVGYEQYF.

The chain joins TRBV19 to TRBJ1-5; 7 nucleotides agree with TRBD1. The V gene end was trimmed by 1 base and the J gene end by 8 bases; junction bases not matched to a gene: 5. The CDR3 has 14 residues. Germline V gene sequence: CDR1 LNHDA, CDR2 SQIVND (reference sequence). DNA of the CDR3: TGTGCCAGTAGTATAGCAACAGGGGTCAAGCCCCAGCATTTT. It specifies CASSIATGVKPQHF.

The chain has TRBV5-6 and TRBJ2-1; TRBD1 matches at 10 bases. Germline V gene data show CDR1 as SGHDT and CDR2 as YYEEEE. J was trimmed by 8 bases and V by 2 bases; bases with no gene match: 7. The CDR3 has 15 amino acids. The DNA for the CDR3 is TGTGCCAGCAGCTTCCGGGACAGGGGTGTCCATGAGCAGTTCTTC. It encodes CASSFRDRGVHEQFF. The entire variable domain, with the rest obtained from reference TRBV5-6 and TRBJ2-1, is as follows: DAGVTQSPTHLIKTRGQQVTLRCSPKSGHDTVSWYQQALGQGPQFIFQYYEEEERQRGNFPDRFSGHQFPNYSSELNVNALLLGDSALYLCASSFRDRGVHEQFFGPGTRLTVL.